Sequencing of this T cell receptor (beta chain) was carried out in a study of blood T cells in healthy people across ages. Overall study results and limits: Age showed a roughly linear inverse relationship with TCR beta diversity per million T cells. Donors of long life had a larger count of naive CD4+ cells and greater diversity than aged donors.

V lost 5 bases to trimming and J lost 4 bases; unmatched junction nucleotides: 4. The CDR3 spans 15 residues. A second roughly 7 to 11 cycle PCR used barcoded and J-beta primers. A template-switch adaptor containing 12 random nucleotides labeled each cDNA molecule. TCRdb recomputed calls from the 5' RACE reads with MiXCR, one row per CDR3 protein. This table holds more than 650,000 distinct CDR3 sequences, approximately 55% found once. There are many counts of this clonotype. Its antigen is still unknown. The receptor's source is an elderly man in good health. The material sequenced was blood. The chain uses TRBV12-3 or TRBV12-4 and TRBJ2-1; TRBD1 aligns across 11 bases. The CDR3 DNA is TGTGCCAGCAGTCCCGGGACAGGGGGTTACAATGAGCAGTTCTTC. Translated: CASSPGTGGYNEQFF.